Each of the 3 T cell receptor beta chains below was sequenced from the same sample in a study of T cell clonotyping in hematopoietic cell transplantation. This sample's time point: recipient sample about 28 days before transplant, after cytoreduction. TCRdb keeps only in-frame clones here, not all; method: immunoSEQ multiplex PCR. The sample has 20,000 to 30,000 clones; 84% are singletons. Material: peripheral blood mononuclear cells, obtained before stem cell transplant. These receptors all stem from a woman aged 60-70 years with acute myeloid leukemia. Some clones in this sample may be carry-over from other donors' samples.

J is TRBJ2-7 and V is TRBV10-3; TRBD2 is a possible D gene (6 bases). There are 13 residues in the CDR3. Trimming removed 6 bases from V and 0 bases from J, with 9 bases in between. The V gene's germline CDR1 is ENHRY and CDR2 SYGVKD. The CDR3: CAIRAGSSYEQYF. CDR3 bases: TGTGCCATCAGGGCGGGGAGCTCCTACGAGCAGTACTTC.

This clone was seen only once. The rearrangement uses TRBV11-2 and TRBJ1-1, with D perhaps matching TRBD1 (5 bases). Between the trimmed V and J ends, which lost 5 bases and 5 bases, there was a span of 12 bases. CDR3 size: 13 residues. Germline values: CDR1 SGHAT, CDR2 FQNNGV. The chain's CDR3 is CASSANGGTEAFF. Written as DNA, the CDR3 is TGTGCCAGCAGCGCCAATGGGGGAACTGAAGCTTTCTTT. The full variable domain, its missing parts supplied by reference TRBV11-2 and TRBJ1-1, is EAGVAQSPRYKIIEKRQSVAFWCNPISGHATLYWYQQILGQGPKLLIQFQNNGVVDDSQLPKDRFSAERLKGVDSTLKIQPAKLEDSAVYLCASSANGGTEAFFGQGTRLTVV.

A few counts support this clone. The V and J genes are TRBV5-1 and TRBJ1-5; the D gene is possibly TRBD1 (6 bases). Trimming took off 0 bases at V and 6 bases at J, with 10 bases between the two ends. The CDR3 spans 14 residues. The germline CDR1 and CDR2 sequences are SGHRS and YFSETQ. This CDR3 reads CASSLEGGIQPQHF. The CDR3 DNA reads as TGCGCCAGCAGCTTGGAGGGGGGAATTCAGCCCCAGCATTTT.